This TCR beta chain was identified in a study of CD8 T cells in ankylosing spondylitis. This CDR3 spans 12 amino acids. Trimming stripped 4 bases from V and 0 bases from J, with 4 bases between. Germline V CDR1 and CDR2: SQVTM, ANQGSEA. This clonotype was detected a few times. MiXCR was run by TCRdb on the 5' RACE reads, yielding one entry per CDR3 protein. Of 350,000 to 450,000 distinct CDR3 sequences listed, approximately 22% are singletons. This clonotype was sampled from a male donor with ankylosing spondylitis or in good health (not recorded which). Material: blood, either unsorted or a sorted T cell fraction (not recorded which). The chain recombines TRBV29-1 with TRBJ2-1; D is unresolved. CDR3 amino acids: CSVVFSYNEQFF. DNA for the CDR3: TGCAGCGTTGTCTTCTCCTACAATGAGCAGTTCTTC.